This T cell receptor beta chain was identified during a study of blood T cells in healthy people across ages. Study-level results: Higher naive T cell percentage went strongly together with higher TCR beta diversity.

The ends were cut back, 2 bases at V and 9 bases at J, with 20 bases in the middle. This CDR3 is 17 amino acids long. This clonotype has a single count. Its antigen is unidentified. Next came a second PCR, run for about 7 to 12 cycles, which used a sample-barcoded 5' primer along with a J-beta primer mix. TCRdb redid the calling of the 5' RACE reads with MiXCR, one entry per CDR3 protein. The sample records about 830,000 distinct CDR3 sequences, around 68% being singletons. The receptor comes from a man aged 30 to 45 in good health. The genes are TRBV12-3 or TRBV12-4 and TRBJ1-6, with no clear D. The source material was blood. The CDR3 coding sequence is TGTGCCAGCAGTTTAAAGGTGGTAGGGCCCCCCGGTTCACCCCTCCACTTT. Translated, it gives CASSLKVVGPPGSPLHF.